This TCR beta chain was found in a study of blood T cell repertoires in COVID-19. Study as a whole: The United States, Italy and Spain were the sources of the acute and convalescent COVID-19 samples. Sample material is recorded as cDNA or gDNA derived from T cells, B-cell-depleted T cells, or PBMCs.

Looked up from germline, CDR1 is MNHEY and CDR2 is SVGAGI. This CDR3 spans 14 amino acids. Trimming removed 6 bases from V and 1 base from J; junction bases left unmatched: 5. As processed by the authors: Nucleated cell counts were estimated from reference gene primer amplification. Produced via immunoSEQ multiplex PCR; TCRdb's table is partial and in-frame only. V and J calls and clone size come straight from that table; D and trimming were deduced from the DNA. The sample includes approximately 100,000 clones, about nine tenths of them seen just once. The sequence derives from a man aged 50 to 59 with acute or convalescent COVID-19. The sequenced material came from peripheral blood. The chain links TRBV6-5 to TRBJ2-5; 7 nucleotides align to TRBD1. CDR3 in amino acids: CASSLDRAQETQYF. DNA of the CDR3: TGTGCCAGCAGCTTAGACAGGGCCCAAGAGACCCAGTACTTC.